A single sample gave rise to the 8 T cell receptor beta chains below, sequenced in a study of T cell repertoires in cytomegalovirus infection. MiXCR, applied by TCRdb to the reads, yields one record per CDR3 protein. The sample records about 130,000 distinct CDR3 sequences, roughly 9% being singletons. The source material was PBMCs. The source is a human donor in good health (CMV status not recorded). Some clones in this sample may be carry-over from other donors' samples.

This chain links TRBV20-1 with TRBJ2-1; D unresolved. This CDR3 spans 14 amino acids. Germline V CDR1 and CDR2: DFQATT, SNEGSKA (reference sequence). V was cut by 3 bases and J by 0 bases, with 9 bases left in between. CDR3 residues: CSASLPSSYNEQFF. CDR3 sequence (DNA): TGCAGTGCTAGTTTGCCTAGCTCCTACAATGAGCAGTTCTTC.

This clonotype has a count of ten or more. The chain combines TRBV2 with TRBJ2-3; D is unresolved. Germline values: CDR1 SNHLY, CDR2 FYNNEI. The V end was cut by 7 bases, the J end by 3 bases, with 17 bases between. This CDR3 comprises 15 residues. In DNA, the CDR3 is TGTGCCAGCACCGAGCTCGAGGTTTTGACAGATACGCAGTATTTT. Its protein is CASTELEVLTDTQYF.

This clonotype was seen at least ten times. The chain links TRBV29-1 to TRBJ2-7; TRBD1 matches 8 bases. CDR3 length: 13 amino acids. Germline assignment: CDR1 SQVTM and CDR2 ANQGSEA. Trimming removed 4 bases from V and 6 bases from J; junction bases left unmatched: 8. This CDR3 reads CSVVRRGRSEQYF. For the CDR3, the DNA is TGCAGCGTTGTTCGCAGGGGGCGCAGCGAGCAGTACTTC.

At least ten counts were recorded for this clonotype. V usage is TRBV12-3 or TRBV12-4 and J usage is TRBJ1-4; TRBD1 might be the D (6 bases). The CDR3 runs to 13 residues. The V and J ends lost 6 bases and 4 bases respectively, with 9 bases between them. The CDR3 sequence: CASSAGVNEKLFF. CDR3 in DNA: TGTGCCAGCAGCGCAGGGGTTAATGAAAAACTGTTTTTT.

This clonotype was recorded many times. CDR3: CASSLGPGKETQYF. The CDR3 bases are TGTGCCAGCAGCTTAGGGCCTGGTAAAGAGACCCAGTACTTC. This chain joins TRBV11-3 and TRBJ2-5; D is undetermined. In germline, CDR1 is SGHNT, CDR2 YENEEA. Trimming pared 1 base from V and 3 bases from J, leaving 9 bases between. The CDR3 sequence is 14 residues long.

The chain combines TRBV5-6 with TRBJ2-5; D remains ambiguous. The CDR3 has 13 amino acids. Trimming pared 4 bases from V and 5 bases from J, leaving 12 bases between. CDR1 and CDR2 from the germline V gene are SGHDT and YYEEEE. In DNA, the CDR3 is TGTGCCAGCAGCCTCCATGGGTTTGAGACCCAGTACTTC. It codes for CASSLHGFETQYF.

There are a few counts of this clonotype. The chain couples TRBV19 to TRBJ2-1; D is tentatively TRBD1 or TRBD2 (5 bases each). The CDR3 spans 17 residues. The V end was cut by 11 bases, the J end by 6 bases, with 29 bases between. Germline CDR1 LNHDA, CDR2 SQIVND (reference sequence). CDR3 bases: TGTGCCCCTAGTGGGTACACCTCGGGACGGCCCATCAATGAGCAGTTCTTC. It codes for CAPSGYTSGRPINEQFF.

This clonotype was recorded many times. The chain employs TRBV7-2 and TRBJ2-1; D possibly uses TRBD1 or TRBD2 (5 bases each). This CDR3 contains 14 residues. Trimming removed 11 bases from V and 0 bases from J, with 14 bases in between. CDR1 and CDR2 from the germline V gene are SGHTA and FQGNSA. The CDR3 coding sequence is TGTGCCGCACAGAGTGGGGGCTCCTACAATGAGCAGTTCTTC. It specifies CAAQSGGSYNEQFF.